This TCR beta chain was sequenced during a study of control samples from healthy donors and cancer patients. Here immunoSEQ multiplex PCR was the method, and the copy in TCRdb shows in-frame clones only, minus some. Here the sample spans tens of thousands of clones, roughly 82% being singletons. Source material: PBMCs. The TCR originated in a woman in her 50s with lung cancer.

The CDR3 sequence: CASRRGSHSYEQYF. CDR3 DNA sequence: TGTGCCAGCAGGAGGGGCTCACACTCCTACGAGCAGTACTTC. V and J are TRBV21-1 and TRBJ2-7. TRBV21-1 is reported as a pseudogene. The CDR3 runs to 14 residues.